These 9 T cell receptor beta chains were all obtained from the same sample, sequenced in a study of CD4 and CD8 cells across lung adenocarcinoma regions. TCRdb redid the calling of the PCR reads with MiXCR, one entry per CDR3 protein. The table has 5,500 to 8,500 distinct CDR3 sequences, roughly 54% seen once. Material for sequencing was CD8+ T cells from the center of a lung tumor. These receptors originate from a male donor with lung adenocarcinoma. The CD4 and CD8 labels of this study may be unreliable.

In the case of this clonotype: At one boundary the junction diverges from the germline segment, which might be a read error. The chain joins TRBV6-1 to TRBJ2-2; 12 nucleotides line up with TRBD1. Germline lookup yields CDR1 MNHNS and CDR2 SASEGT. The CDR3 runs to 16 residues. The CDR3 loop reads CASSLGTGGASGERFF. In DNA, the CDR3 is TGTGCCAGCAGCCTTGGGACAGGGGGCGCAAGCGGGGAGCGGTTTTTT.

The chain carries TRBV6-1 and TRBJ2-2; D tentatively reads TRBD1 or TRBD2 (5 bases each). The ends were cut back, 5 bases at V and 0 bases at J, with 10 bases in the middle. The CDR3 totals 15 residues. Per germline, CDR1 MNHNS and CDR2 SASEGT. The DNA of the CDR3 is TGTGCCAGCAGTAGGGACCGCTCGAACACCGGGGAGCTGTTTTTT. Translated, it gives CASSRDRSNTGELFF.

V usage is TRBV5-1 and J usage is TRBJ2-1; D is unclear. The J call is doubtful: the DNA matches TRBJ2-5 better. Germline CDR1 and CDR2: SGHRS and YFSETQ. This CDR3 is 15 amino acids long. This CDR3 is CASRQGGATLETQYF. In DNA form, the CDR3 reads TGCGCCAGCAGACAAGGCGGCGCGACCCTGGAGACCCAGTACTTC.

The CDR3 DNA follows: TGTGCGGGGCTCGGGGGCCGTGACCAAAACATTCAGTACTTC. Protein sequence: CAGLGGRDQNIQYF. The chain joins TRBV10-3 to TRBJ2-5; perhaps D is TRBD1 or TRBD2 (6 bases each). The end of the DNA aligns better with TRBJ2-4, so the J call may be wrong. Germline assignment: CDR1 ENHRY and CDR2 SYGVKD. This CDR3 is built from 14 residues.

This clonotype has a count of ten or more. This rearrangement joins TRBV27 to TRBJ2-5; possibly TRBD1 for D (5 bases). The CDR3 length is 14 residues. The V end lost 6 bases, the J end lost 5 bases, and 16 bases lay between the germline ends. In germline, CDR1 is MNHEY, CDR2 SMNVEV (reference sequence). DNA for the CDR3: TGTGCCAGCAGAAAGGCTACAGGAACGGAGACCCAGTACTTC. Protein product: CASRKATGTETQYF.

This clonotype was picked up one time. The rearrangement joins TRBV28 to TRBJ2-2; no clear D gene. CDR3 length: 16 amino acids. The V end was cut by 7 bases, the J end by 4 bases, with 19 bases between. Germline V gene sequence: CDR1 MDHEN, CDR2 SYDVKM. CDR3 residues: CASTPPVGVGTGELFF. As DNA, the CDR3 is TGTGCCAGCACCCCTCCTGTTGGGGTTGGCACCGGGGAGCTGTTTTTT.

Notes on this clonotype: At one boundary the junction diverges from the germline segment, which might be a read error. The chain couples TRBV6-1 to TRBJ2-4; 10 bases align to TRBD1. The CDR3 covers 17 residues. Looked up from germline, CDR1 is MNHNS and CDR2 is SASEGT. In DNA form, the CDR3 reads TGTGCCAGCAAACGGACAGGGGGGCAGAGTACCAAAGACATGCAGTACTTC. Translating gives CASKRTGGQSTKDMQYF.

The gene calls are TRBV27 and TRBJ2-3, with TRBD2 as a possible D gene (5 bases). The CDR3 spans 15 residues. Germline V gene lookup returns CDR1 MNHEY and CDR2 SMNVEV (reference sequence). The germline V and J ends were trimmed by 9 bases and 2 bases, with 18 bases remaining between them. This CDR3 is CARSPGPGDTDTQYF. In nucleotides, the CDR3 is TGTGCCAGGAGCCCCGGGCCCGGGGACACAGATACGCAGTATTTT.

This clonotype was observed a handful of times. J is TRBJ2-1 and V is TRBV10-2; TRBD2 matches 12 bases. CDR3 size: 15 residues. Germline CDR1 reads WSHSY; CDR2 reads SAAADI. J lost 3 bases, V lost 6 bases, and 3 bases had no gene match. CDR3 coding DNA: TGCGCCAGCAGCCTACTAGCGGGGGGCTACAATGAGCAGTTCTTC. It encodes CASSLLAGGYNEQFF.